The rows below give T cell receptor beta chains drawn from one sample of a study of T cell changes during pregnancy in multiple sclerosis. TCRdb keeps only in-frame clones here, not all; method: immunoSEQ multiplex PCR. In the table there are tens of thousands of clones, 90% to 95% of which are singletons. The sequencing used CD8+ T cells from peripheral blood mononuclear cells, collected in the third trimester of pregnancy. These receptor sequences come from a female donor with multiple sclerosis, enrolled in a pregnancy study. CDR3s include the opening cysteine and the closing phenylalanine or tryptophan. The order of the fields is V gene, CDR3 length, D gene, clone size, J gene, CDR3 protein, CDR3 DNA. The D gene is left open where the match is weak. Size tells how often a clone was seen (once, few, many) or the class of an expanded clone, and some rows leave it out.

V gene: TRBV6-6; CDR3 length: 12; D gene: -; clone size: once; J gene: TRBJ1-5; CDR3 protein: CASSYVYQPQHF; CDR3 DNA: TGTGCCAGCAGTTACGTCTATCAGCCCCAGCATTTT
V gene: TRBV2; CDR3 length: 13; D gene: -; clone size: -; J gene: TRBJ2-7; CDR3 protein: CASSYRDTYEQYF; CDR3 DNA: TGTGCCAGCAGTTACCGGGACACCTACGAGCAGTACTTC
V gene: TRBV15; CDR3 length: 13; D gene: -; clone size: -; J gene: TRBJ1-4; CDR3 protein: CATSARVGEKLFF; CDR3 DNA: TGTGCCACCAGCGCCAGGGTCGGGGAAAAACTGTTTTTT
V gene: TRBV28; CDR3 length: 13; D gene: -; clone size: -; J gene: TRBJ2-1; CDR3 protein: CASRARGYNEQFF; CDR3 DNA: TGTGCCAGCAGGGCTAGGGGCTACAATGAGCAGTTCTTC
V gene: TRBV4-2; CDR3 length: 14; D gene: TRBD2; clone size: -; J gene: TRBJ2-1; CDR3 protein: CASSPYGGVNEQFF; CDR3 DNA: TGTGCCAGCAGCCCCTATGGGGGGGTCAATGAGCAGTTCTTC
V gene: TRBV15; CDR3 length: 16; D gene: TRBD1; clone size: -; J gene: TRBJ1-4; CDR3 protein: CATSRDLLTGNEKLFF; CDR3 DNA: TGTGCCACCAGCAGAGACCTCCTGACAGGGAATGAAAAACTGTTTTTT
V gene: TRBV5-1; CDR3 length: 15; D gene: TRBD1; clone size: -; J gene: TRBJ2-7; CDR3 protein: CASSQHTGTAYEQYF; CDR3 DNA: TGCGCCAGCAGCCAACACACCGGGACAGCCTACGAGCAGTACTTC
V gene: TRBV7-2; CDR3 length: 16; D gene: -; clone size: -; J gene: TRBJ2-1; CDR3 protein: CASSLGGRGLLDEQFF; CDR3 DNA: TGTGCCAGCAGCTTAGGAGGCCGGGGGTTGTTGGATGAGCAGTTCTTC
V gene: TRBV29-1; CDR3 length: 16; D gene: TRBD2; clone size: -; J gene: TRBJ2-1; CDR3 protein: CSAYGATSGSIDEQFF; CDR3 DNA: TGCAGCGCGTACGGGGCGACTAGCGGGAGCATTGATGAGCAGTTCTTC
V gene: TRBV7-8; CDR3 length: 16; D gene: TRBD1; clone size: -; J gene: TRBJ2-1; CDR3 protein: CASSLPRQGNLNEQFF; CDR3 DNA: TGTGCCAGCAGCTTACCCCGACAGGGCAATCTCAATGAGCAGTTCTTC
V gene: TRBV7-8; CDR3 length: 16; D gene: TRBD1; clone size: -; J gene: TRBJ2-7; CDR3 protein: CASSWSYRGRIYEQYF; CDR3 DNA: TGTGCCAGCAGCTGGTCCTACAGGGGACGTATTTACGAGCAGTACTTC
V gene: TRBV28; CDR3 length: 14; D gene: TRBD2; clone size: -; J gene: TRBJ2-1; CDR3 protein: CASSSYRGGNEQFF; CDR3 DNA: TGTGCCAGCAGTTCATACCGGGGAGGGAATGAGCAGTTCTTC
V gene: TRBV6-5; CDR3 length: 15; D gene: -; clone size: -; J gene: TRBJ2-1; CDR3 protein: CASSYSGGRGNEQFF; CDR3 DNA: TGTGCCAGCAGTTACTCCGGGGGAAGGGGCAATGAGCAGTTCTTC
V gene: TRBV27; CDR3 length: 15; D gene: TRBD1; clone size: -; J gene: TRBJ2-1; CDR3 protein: CASSRGSPDYNEQFF; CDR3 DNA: TGTGCCAGCAGCAGGGGGTCCCCCGACTACAATGAGCAGTTCTTC
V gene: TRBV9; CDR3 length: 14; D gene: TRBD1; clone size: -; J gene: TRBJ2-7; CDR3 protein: CASSEGPRGREQYF; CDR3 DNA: TGTGCCAGCAGCGAAGGCCCCAGGGGGCGTGAGCAGTACTTC
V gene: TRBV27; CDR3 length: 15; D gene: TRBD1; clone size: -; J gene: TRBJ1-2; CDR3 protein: CASSFKVAGGGGYTF; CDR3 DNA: TGTGCCAGCAGTTTTAAAGTAGCAGGGGGAGGCGGCTACACCTTC
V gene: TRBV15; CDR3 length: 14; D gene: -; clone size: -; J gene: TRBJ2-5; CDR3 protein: CATSSSGDEETQYF; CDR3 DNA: TGTGCCACCAGCAGTTCTGGAGATGAGGAGACCCAGTACTTC
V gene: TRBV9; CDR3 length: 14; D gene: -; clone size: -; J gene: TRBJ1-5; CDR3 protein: CASSVAGGDQPQHF; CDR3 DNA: TGTGCCAGCAGCGTAGCTGGGGGGGATCAGCCCCAGCATTTT
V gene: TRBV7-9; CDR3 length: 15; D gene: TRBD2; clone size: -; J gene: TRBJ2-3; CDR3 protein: CASSGSGRDTDTQYF; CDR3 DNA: TGTGCCAGCAGCGGCAGCGGGAGGGACACAGATACGCAGTATTTT
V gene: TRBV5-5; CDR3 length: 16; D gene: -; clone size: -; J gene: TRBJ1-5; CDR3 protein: CASSLDSRYSNQPQHF; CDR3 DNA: TGTGCCAGCAGCTTGGACTCTAGATATAGCAATCAGCCCCAGCATTTT
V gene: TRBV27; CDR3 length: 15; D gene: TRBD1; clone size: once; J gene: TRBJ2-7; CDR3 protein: CASSFIEGQIYEQYF; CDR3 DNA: TGTGCCAGCAGTTTTATCGAGGGACAGATATACGAGCAGTACTTC
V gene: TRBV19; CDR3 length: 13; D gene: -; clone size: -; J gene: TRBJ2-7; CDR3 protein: CASSIATAYEQYF; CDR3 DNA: TGTGCCAGTAGTATAGCTACCGCCTACGAGCAGTACTTC
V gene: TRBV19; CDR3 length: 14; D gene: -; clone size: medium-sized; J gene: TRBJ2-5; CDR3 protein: CASSWINRQETQYF; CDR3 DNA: TGTGCCAGTAGCTGGATAAACAGGCAAGAGACCCAGTACTTC
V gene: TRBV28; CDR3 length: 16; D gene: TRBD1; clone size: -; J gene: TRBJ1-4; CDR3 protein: CASSPGTGVRSEKLFF; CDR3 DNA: TGTGCCAGTTCACCCGGGACAGGGGTCCGAAGTGAAAAACTGTTTTTT
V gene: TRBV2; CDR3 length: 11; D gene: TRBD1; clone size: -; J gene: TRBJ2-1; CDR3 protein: CATLISGQPLF; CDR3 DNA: TGTGCCACCTTGATCTCGGGACAGCCTCTCTTC
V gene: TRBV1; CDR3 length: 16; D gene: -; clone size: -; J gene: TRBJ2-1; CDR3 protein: CTSSPWCVGQHNEQFF; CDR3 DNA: TGCACCAGCAGCCCCTGGTGTGTGGGACAGCACAATGAGCAGTTCTTC
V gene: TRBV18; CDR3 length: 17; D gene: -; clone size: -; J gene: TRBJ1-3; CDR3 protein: CASSISWGLNSGNTIYF; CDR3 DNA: TGTGCCAGCTCCATCTCATGGGGACTGAACTCTGGAAACACCATATATTTT
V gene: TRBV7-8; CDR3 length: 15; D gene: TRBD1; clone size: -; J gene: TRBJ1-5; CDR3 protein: CASSGEGTGNQPQHF; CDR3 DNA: TGTGCCAGCAGCGGGGAGGGGACAGGTAACCAGCCCCAGCATTTT
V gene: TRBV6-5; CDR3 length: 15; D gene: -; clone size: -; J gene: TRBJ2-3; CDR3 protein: CASSSLPGSSDTQYF; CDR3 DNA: TGTGCCAGCAGTTCCCTCCCGGGGAGCAGTGATACGCAGTATTTT
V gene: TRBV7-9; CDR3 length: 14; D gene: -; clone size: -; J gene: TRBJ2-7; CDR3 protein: CASSPSGQSYEQYF; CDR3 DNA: TGTGCCAGCAGCCCATCAGGACAGTCCTACGAGCAGTACTTC
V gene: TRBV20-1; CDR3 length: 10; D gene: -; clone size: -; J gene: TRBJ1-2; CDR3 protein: CSAYLVGYTF; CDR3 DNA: TGCAGTGCTTACTTAGTAGGCTACACCTTC
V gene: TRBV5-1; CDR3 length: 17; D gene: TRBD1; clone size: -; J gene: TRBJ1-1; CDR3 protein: CASSSGQGGFMDTEAFF; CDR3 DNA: TGCGCCAGCAGCTCGGGACAGGGAGGGTTTATGGACACTGAAGCTTTCTTT
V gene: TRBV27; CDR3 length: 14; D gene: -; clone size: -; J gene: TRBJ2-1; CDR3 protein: CASSQGGPYNEQFF; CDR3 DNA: TGTGCCAGCAGTCAGGGAGGTCCCTACAATGAGCAGTTCTTC